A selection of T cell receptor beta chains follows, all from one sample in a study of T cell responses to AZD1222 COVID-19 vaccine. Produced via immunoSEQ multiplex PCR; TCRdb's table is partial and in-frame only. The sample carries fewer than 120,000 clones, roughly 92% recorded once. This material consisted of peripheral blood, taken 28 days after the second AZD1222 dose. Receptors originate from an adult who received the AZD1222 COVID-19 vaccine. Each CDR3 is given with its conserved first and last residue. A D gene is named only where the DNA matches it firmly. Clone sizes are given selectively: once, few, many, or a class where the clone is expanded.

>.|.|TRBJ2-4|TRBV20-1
TGCAGTGCTGAGATGGGCATTCAGTACTTC
CSAEMGIQYF
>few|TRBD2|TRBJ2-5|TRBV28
TGTGCCAGCGCGGGAGACGGGGAAGAGACCCAGTACTTC
CASAGDGEETQYF
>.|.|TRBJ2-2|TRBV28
TGTGCCAGCAGTCCAGCTGGACAGTTTACCGGGGAGCTGTTTTTT
CASSPAGQFTGELFF
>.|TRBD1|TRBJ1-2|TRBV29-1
TGCAGCGTTTTTTGGGGGACAGGGGATGGTTTGGGCTACACCTTC
CSVFWGTGDGLGYTF
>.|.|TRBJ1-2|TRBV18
TGTGCCAGCTCACCAAATAGAGACAGCTATGGCTACACCTTC
CASSPNRDSYGYTF
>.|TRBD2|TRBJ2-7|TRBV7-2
TGTGCCAGCAGCTTAGGGGAGGGAGGGCAGTACTTC
CASSLGEGGQYF
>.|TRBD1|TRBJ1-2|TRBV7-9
TGTGCCAGCAGCTTCTCCGGACAGGAATCTAACTATGGCTACACCTTC
CASSFSGQESNYGYTF
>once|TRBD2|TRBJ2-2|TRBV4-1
TGCGCCAGCAGCCTAAGCAATCGGGGGCGGCTAGCGGGGGAAGATTTCACCGGGGAGCTGTTTTTT
CASSLSNRGRLAGEDFTGELFF
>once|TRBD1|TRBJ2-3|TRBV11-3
TGTGCCAGCAGCTTAAGGACAGGGGGATCCACAGATACGCAGTATTTT
CASSLRTGGSTDTQYF
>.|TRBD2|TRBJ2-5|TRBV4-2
TGTGCCAGCAGCCAAGGGGTAGCGGGGGGGCCAGAGACCCAGTACTTC
CASSQGVAGGPETQYF
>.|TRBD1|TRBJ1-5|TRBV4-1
TGCGCCAGCAGCCAAGGACAGGGAGGAAGTCAGCCCCAGCATTTT
CASSQGQGGSQPQHF
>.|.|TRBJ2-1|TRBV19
TGTGCCAGTAACCTAGCCACTAACCGGGGTGAGCAGTTCTTC
CASNLATNRGEQFF
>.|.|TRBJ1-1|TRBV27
TGTGCCAGCAGTTCCGGGATATTGAACACTGAAGCTTTCTTT
CASSSGILNTEAFF
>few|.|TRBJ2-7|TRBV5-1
TGCGCCAGCAGCGGTCAGGACGGGGACGAGCAGTACTTC
CASSGQDGDEQYF
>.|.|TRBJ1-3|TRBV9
TGTGCCAGCAGCGTAGTGTTAACTCGGGGAAACACCATATATTTT
CASSVVLTRGNTIYF
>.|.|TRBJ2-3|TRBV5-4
TGTGCCAGCAGCTTCAGCGGCACAGATACGCAGTATTTT
CASSFSGTDTQYF
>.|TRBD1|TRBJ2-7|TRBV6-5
TGTGCCAGCAGGCCCAGGGGGCCCTACGAGCAGTACTTC
CASRPRGPYEQYF
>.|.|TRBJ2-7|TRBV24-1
TGTGCCACCAGTGACCCTTATTCGAGAGGGGCCGTATACGAGCAGTACTTC
CATSDPYSRGAVYEQYF